This T cell receptor beta chain is drawn from a study of T cell responses to AZD1222 COVID-19 vaccine. The protocol was immunoSEQ multiplex PCR, while the TCRdb copy is restricted to in-frame clones and leaves out a portion. The sample records about 100,000 clones, about 87% being singletons. This clone was seen once. CDR3 size: 15 residues. Germline V CDR1 and CDR2: LGHDT, YNNKEL (reference sequence). Trimming removed 4 bases from V and 5 bases from J; junction bases left unmatched: 6. Sequenced material: peripheral blood, taken on day 0 of AZD1222 vaccination. This sequence joins TRBV3-1 (or the pseudogene TRBV3-2) and TRBJ2-2; 8 bases align to TRBD2. The clonotype comes from an adult in good health. DNA of the CDR3: TGTGCCAGCAGCCCGGGACTAGTAGGTACCGGGGAGCTGTTTTTT. This translates into CASSPGLVGTGELFF.